This entry describes one T cell receptor beta chain. Its antigen remains unidentified. These data originate in a study of cytomegalovirus exposure and HLA in healthy donors. Study results and limitations: Specificity for CMV antigens was confirmed in vitro for a few of the CMV-associated chains. Rarity held for most TCR sequences, but there were some public TCRs that occurred in many donors.

The primer mix had 60 Vbeta and 13 Jbeta primers. TCRdb's copy holds only in-frame clones and misses some; the assay was immunoSEQ multiplex PCR. This table holds under 120,000 clones, 70% found once. Between the trimmed V and J ends, which lost 5 bases and 7 bases, there was a span of 14 bases. CDR3 length: 13 residues. The germline V gene has CDR1 MDHEN and CDR2 SYDVKM. The material sequenced was PBMCs. The TCR sequence derives from a man aged 35 to 55 in good health and CMV-seropositive. This chain links TRBV28 with TRBJ1-2; D is unresolved. CDR3 sequence: CASSPDGVLGYTF. The CDR3 bases are TGTGCCAGCAGTCCGGACGGGGTCCTTGGCTACACCTTC.